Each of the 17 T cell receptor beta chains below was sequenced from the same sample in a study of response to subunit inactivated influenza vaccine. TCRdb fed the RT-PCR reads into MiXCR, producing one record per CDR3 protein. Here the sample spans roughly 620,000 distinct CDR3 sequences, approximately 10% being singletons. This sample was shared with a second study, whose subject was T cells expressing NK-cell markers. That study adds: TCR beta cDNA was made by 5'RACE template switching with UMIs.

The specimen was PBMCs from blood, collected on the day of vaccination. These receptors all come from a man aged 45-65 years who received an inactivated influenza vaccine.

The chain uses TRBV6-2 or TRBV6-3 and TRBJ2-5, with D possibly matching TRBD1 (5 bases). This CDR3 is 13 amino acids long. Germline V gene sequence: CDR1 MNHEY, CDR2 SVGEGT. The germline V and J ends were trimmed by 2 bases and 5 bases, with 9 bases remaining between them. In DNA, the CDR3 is TGTGCCAGCAGTTACCAGGGTTGGGAGACCCAGTACTTC. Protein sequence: CASSYQGWETQYF.

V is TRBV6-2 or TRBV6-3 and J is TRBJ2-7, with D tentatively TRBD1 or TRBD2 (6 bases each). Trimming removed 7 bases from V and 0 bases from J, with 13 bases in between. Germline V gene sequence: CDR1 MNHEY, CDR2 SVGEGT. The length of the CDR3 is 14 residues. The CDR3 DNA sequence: TGTGCCAGCAACGCGGGACATCGCTCCTACGAGCAGTACTTC. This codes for CASNAGHRSYEQYF.

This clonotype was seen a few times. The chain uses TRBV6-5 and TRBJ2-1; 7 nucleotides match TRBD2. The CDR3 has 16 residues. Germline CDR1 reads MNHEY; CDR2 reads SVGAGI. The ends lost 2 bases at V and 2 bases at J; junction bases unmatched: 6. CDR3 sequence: CASSYMAGVPYNEQFF. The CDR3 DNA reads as TGTGCCAGCAGTTACATGGCGGGAGTCCCCTACAATGAGCAGTTCTTC.

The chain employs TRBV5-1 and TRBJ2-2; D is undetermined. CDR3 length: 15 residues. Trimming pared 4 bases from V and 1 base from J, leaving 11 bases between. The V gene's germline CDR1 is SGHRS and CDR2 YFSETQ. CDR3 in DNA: TGCGCCAGCAGCCCGGACGGATGGAACACCGGGGAGCTGTTTTTT. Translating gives CASSPDGWNTGELFF.

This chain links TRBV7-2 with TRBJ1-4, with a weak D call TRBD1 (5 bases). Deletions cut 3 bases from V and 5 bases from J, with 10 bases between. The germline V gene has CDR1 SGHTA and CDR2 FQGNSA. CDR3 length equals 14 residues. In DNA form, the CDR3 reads TGTGCCAGCAGCTTCAACGGGGGGAATGAAAAACTGTTTTTT. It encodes CASSFNGGNEKLFF.

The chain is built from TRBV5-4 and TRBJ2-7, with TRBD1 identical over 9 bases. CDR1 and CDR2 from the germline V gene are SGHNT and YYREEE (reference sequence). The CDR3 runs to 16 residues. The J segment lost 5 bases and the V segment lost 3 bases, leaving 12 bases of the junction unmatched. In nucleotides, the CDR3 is TGTGCCAGCAGCTCATATCGGACAGGGGTAATGGACGAGCAGTACTTC. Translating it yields CASSSYRTGVMDEQYF.

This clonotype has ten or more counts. CDR3 nucleotide sequence: TGTGCCAGCAGTTTAGGAGGGTTCCCAACCGGGGAGCTGTTTTTT. This codes for CASSLGGFPTGELFF. The chain carries TRBV12-3 or TRBV12-4 and TRBJ2-2; weak D call: TRBD2 (5 bases). The CDR3 has 15 amino acids. V was pared by 1 base and J by 5 bases, with 11 bases between.

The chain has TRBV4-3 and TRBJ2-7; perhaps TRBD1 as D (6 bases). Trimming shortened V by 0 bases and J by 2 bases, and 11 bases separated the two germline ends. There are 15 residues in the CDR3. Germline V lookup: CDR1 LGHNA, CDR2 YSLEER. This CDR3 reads CASSQDLGHPYEQYF. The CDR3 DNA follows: TGCGCCAGCAGCCAAGATCTGGGACACCCCTACGAGCAGTACTTC.

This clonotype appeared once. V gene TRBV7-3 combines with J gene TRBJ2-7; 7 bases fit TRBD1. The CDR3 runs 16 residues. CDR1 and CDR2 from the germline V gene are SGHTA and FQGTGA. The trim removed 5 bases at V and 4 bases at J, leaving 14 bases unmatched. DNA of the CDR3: TGTGCCAGCAGCGCAGGCGGACAGGTTGGAATTTACGAGCAGTACTTC. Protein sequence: CASSAGGQVGIYEQYF.

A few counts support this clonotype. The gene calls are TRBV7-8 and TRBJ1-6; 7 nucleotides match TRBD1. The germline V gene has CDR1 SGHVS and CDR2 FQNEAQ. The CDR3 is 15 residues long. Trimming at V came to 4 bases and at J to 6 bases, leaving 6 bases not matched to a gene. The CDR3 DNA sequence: TGTGCCAGCAGCTCCCGGACAGGACCTAATTCACCCCTCCACTTT. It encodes CASSSRTGPNSPLHF.

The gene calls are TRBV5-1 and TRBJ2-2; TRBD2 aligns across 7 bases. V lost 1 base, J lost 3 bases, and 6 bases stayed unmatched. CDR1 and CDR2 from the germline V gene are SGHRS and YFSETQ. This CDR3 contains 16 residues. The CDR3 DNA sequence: TGCGCCAGCAGCTTGATTTCTAGCGGTGACACCGGGGAGCTGTTTTTT. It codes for CASSLISSGDTGELFF.

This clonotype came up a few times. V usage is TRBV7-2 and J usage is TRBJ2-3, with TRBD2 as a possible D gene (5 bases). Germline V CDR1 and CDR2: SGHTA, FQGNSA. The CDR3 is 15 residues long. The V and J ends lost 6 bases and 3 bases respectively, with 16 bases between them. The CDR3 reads CASREGGGRTDTQYF. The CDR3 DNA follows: TGTGCCAGCAGGGAAGGAGGCGGAAGGACAGATACGCAGTATTTT.

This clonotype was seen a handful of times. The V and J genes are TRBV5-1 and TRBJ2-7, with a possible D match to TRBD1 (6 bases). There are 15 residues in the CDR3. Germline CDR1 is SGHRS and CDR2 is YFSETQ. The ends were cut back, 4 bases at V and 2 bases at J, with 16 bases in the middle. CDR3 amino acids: CASSPRDTEPYEQYF. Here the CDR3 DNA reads TGCGCCAGCAGCCCCCGGGACACCGAACCCTACGAGCAGTACTTC.

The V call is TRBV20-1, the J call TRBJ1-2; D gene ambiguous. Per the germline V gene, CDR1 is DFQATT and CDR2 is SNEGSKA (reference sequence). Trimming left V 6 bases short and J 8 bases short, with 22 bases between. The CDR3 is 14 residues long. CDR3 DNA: TGCAGTGCCCCTCGGACGGTCCTAACCGGGGGCTACACCTTC. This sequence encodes CSAPRTVLTGGYTF.

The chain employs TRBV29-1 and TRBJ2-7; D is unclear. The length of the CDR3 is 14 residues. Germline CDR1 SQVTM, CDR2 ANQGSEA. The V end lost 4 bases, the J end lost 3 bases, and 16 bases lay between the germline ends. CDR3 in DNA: TGCAGCGTTGGGGGTAGCCCTAACAGCTACGAGCAGTACTTC. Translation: CSVGGSPNSYEQYF.

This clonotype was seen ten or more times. CDR3 region: CASSRTKGRAGNQPQHF. The DNA for the CDR3 is TGTGCCAGCAGTCGCACCAAGGGACGGGCTGGCAATCAGCCCCAGCATTTT. The chain uses TRBV6-2 or TRBV6-3 and TRBJ1-5, with D possibly TRBD1 on 5 matching bases. Germline CDR1 MNHEY, CDR2 SVGEGT. The ends were cut back, 5 bases at V and 2 bases at J, with 19 bases in the middle. This CDR3 has 17 amino acids.

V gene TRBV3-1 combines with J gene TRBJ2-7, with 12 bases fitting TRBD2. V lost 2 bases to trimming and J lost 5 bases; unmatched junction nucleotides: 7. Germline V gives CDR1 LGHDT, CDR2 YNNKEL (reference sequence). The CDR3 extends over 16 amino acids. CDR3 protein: CASSQQLAGGYHEQYF. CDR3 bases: TGTGCCAGCAGCCAACAACTAGCGGGAGGTTACCACGAGCAGTACTTC.